These 20 T cell receptor beta chains were sequenced from one sample in a study of cytomegalovirus exposure and HLA in healthy donors. Amplification used 60 Vbeta primers and 13 Jbeta primers. Libraries were prepared by immunoSEQ multiplex PCR; TCRdb keeps only in-frame clonotypes and omits some of them. The profile shows about 190,000 clones, 80% to 85% of them singletons. The sequencing input was PBMCs. The receptors derive from a woman between 18 and 29 years old in good health and CMV-seronegative.

The gene calls are TRBV5-5 and TRBJ1-1, with D unclear. V was clipped by 3 bases and J by 1 base, with 13 bases between them. Germline V gene data show CDR1 as SGHKS and CDR2 as YYEKEE (reference sequence). This CDR3 contains 15 residues. The DNA for the CDR3 is TGTGCCAGCAGCTCCCACAAGAGCGGGAACACTGAAGCTTTCTTT. Residues: CASSSHKSGNTEAFF.

This clone showed up just a few times. The chain links TRBV10-2 to TRBJ1-6, with TRBD1 matching 9 bases. The CDR3 spans 14 residues. The junction had 7 bases not matched to a gene; V was cut back by 10 bases and J by 6 bases. Germline V gives CDR1 WSHSY, CDR2 SAAADI. CDR3: CATLQGALNSPLHF. CDR3 coding DNA: TGCGCCACTCTACAGGGGGCGCTTAATTCACCCCTCCACTTT.

This clone was found once. The V gene is TRBV5-6, the J gene TRBJ2-1; 11 bases are a match to TRBD2. Germline lookup yields CDR1 SGHDT and CDR2 YYEEEE. V shed 4 bases and J 2 bases; nucleotides not matched to a gene: 2. There are 15 residues in the CDR3. The CDR3 sequence is CASSGTSGPYNEQFF. Written as DNA, the CDR3 is TGTGCCAGCAGCGGGACTAGCGGCCCCTACAATGAGCAGTTCTTC.

The chain uses TRBV11-2 and TRBJ1-4, with 7 bases matching TRBD1. V trimming: 4 bases; J trimming: 5 bases; junction bases outside the gene matches: 10. Germline lookup yields CDR1 SGHAT and CDR2 FQNNGV. The CDR3 covers 16 residues. CDR3 coding DNA: TGTGCCAGCAGCTCCCGGACAGGTGGGAGAAATGAAAAACTGTTTTTT. Its protein is CASSSRTGGRNEKLFF.

CDR3 sequence (DNA): TGTGCCAGCTCACAAACGACAGGAGCGACCTACGAGCAGTACTTC. Encoded protein: CASSQTTGATYEQYF. The rearrangement links TRBV18 to TRBJ2-7, with a tentative D call TRBD1 (6 bases). The CDR3 is 15 residues long. Between the trimmed V and J ends, which lost 4 bases and 2 bases, there was a span of 15 bases. Germline V gene data show CDR1 as KGHSH and CDR2 as LQKENI.

The chain employs TRBV28 and TRBJ2-1, with TRBD2 identical over 8 bases. Trimming took 6 bases from V and 9 from J; bases not matched to a gene: 13. Germline V gene sequence: CDR1 MDHEN, CDR2 SYDVKM. The CDR3 is 15 residues long. The CDR3 here is CASSPGGSGILEQFF. CDR3 DNA sequence: TGTGCCAGCAGCCCGGGGGGGAGCGGGATCCTTGAGCAGTTCTTC.

This chain uses TRBV19 with TRBJ2-4; TRBD2 agrees at 10 bases. After removal of 7 bases from V and 3 bases from J, the junction contained 6 bases not matched to a gene. Germline lookup yields CDR1 LNHDA and CDR2 SQIVND (reference sequence). CDR3 length: 15 amino acids. The chain's CDR3 is CASISSGGGKNIQYF. The CDR3 nucleotides are TGTGCCAGTATTTCTAGCGGGGGCGGCAAAAACATTCAGTACTTC. The full variable domain, in which reference TRBV19 and TRBJ2-4 provide the parts outside the CDR3, is DGGITQSPKYLFRKEGQNVTLSCEQNLNHDAMYWYRQDPGQGLRLIYYSQIVNDFQKGDIAEGYSVSREKKESFPLTVTSAQKNPTAFYLCASISSGGGKNIQYFGAGTRLSVL.

The V and J genes are TRBV5-8 and TRBJ2-1; D ambiguous. Per germline, CDR1 SGHTS and CDR2 YDEGEE. Trimming removed 3 bases from V and 2 bases from J, with 3 bases in between. The CDR3 is made up of 12 amino acids. The CDR3: CASSWPYNEQFF. CDR3 sequence (DNA): TGTGCCAGCAGCTGGCCCTACAATGAGCAGTTCTTC.

V usage is TRBV6-6 and J usage is TRBJ2-3; 7 bases agree with TRBD1. Germline V lookup: CDR1 MNHNY, CDR2 SVGAGI (reference sequence). V shed 5 bases and J 0 bases; nucleotides not matched to a gene: 5. The CDR3 runs 15 residues. CDR3 DNA sequence: TGTGCCAGCAGTCGGACAGGACCTAGCACAGATACGCAGTATTTT. This gives the protein CASSRTGPSTDTQYF.

The V call is TRBV27, the J call TRBJ2-1; a weak D match, TRBD2 (5 bases). Trimming took 5 bases from V and 0 from J, leaving 11 bases between them. The CDR3 extends over 15 amino acids. In germline, CDR1 is MNHEY, CDR2 SMNVEV (reference sequence). Here the CDR3 DNA reads TGTGCCAGCAGTCCGGGATTCAGCTCCTACAATGAGCAGTTCTTC. It codes for CASSPGFSSYNEQFF.

The chain has TRBV14 and TRBJ1-1, with 9 bases identical to TRBD1. CDR1 is SGHDN and CDR2 is FVKESK in the germline V gene. The CDR3 length is 16 residues. Trimming removed 4 bases from V and 7 bases from J; junction bases left unmatched: 13. The CDR3 sequence is CASSRQDRGLLDEAFF. CDR3 bases: TGTGCCAGCAGCCGACAGGACAGGGGACTTCTTGATGAAGCTTTCTTT.

V gene TRBV5-8 combines with J gene TRBJ2-2; TRBD2 matches at 8 bases. The J segment lost 6 bases and the V segment lost 4 bases, leaving 14 bases of the junction unmatched. Germline V gene data show CDR1 as SGHTS and CDR2 as YDEGEE. This CDR3 spans 17 amino acids. CDR3 in amino acids: CASSGPVGGGGSGELFF. As DNA, the CDR3 is TGTGCCAGCAGCGGTCCGGTCGGGGGGGGAGGCTCCGGGGAGCTGTTTTTT.

The genes are TRBV5-4 and TRBJ2-5, with a possible D match to TRBD1 (5 bases). The V gene lost 4 bases and the J gene lost 5 bases, with 15 bases spanning the gap. CDR1 and CDR2 from the germline V gene are SGHNT and YYREEE (reference sequence). The CDR3 has 14 residues. CDR3 in amino acids: CASSVWGFGETQYF. The DNA of the CDR3 is TGTGCCAGCAGCGTCTGGGGCTTCGGGGAGACCCAGTACTTC.

V usage is TRBV19 and J usage is TRBJ2-4; 10 nucleotides line up with TRBD1. The length of the CDR3 is 17 residues. V gave up 5 bases and J gave up 4 bases; unmatched junction bases: 11. CDR1 is LNHDA, CDR2 SQIVND, per germline (reference sequence). Here the CDR3 reads CASSPNPGQGKKNIQYF. The CDR3 nucleotides read TGTGCCAGTAGTCCAAATCCGGGACAGGGGAAGAAAAACATTCAGTACTTC.

The genes are TRBV6-6 and TRBJ2-2; possibly TRBD1 for D (6 bases). Germline CDR1 reads MNHNY; CDR2 reads SVGAGI (reference sequence). This CDR3 is 16 amino acids long. The V gene lost 4 bases and the J gene lost 2 bases, with 14 bases spanning the gap. The CDR3 region has the DNA TGTGCCAGCAGTTCCTCCTTCGGGACAAACACCGGGGAGCTGTTTTTT. Its translation: CASSSSFGTNTGELFF.

V is TRBV6-6 and J is TRBJ2-7; 11 bases match TRBD1. Trimming cost V 6 bases and J 3 bases; bases outside gene matches: 7. Germline loops: CDR1 MNHNY, CDR2 SVGAGI (reference sequence). The CDR3 runs to 15 residues. The CDR3 spells CASSPGTGGFYEQYF. The DNA of the CDR3 is TGTGCCAGCAGCCCCGGGACAGGGGGTTTCTACGAGCAGTACTTC.

This chain joins TRBV19 and TRBJ2-3; 7 bases are shared with TRBD2. J gave up 5 bases and V 9 bases, and 14 bases lay outside the gene matches. The length of the CDR3 is 15 residues. Germline loops: CDR1 LNHDA, CDR2 SQIVND (reference sequence). CDR3 DNA sequence: TGTGCCAGCAAACTTTGGGCGGGAGAAGGAGATACGCAGTATTTT. Translated: CASKLWAGEGDTQYF. The full variable domain, its missing parts supplied by reference TRBV19 and TRBJ2-3, is DGGITQSPKYLFRKEGQNVTLSCEQNLNHDAMYWYRQDPGQGLRLIYYSQIVNDFQKGDIAEGYSVSREKKESFPLTVTSAQKNPTAFYLCASKLWAGEGDTQYFGPGTRLTVL.

This clone was seen just once. The chain is built from TRBV18 and TRBJ2-3; 10 bases match TRBD1. Losses at the gene ends were 2 bases for V and 0 bases for J; bases not matched to a gene: 5. CDR3 length: 17 residues. Looked up from germline, CDR1 is KGHSH and CDR2 is LQKENI. CDR3: CASSPVTGGRSTDTQYF. CDR3 DNA sequence: TGTGCCAGCTCACCAGTGACAGGGGGCAGAAGCACAGATACGCAGTATTTT.

The rearrangement joins TRBV2 to TRBJ1-5; weak D call: TRBD1 (6 bases). The V gene's germline CDR1 is SNHLY and CDR2 FYNNEI. This CDR3 is built from 16 residues. Deletions cut 2 bases from V and 4 bases from J, with 15 bases between. Here the CDR3 DNA reads TGTGCCAGCAGTGAAACACAGGGAAGGGGGAATCAGCCCCAGCATTTT. Amino acids: CASSETQGRGNQPQHF.

The chain has TRBV27 and TRBJ2-1; weak D call: TRBD2 (5 bases). Trimming took off 0 bases at V and 0 bases at J, with 12 bases between the two ends. The germline CDR1 and CDR2 sequences are MNHEY and SMNVEV (reference sequence). This CDR3 region has 17 residues. As DNA, the CDR3 is TGTGCCAGCAGTTTATCGAGCGGTCTCATCTCCTACAATGAGCAGTTCTTC. Translated: CASSLSSGLISYNEQFF.